This is a list of T cell receptor beta chains from one sample in a study of blood T cell repertoires in COVID-19. Profiling relied on immunoSEQ multiplex PCR, and the TCRdb table lists in-frame clones only, not all of them. Among 77,000 or so clones listed, about 70% were seen once. Source material: peripheral blood. The receptors shown here come from an elderly woman with active or convalescent COVID-19. Both conserved end residues are part of each CDR3. D genes are given only for firm matches. Clone size appears in some rows only: once, few, many, or a class for an expanded clone.

D,J,V,size,CDR3,DNA
TRBD1,TRBJ2-7,TRBV3-1/TRBV3-2,few,CASSQDMDRGEVYEQYF,TGTGCCAGCAGCCAAGATATGGACAGGGGGGAAGTTTACGAGCAGTACTTC
-,TRBJ1-5,TRBV2,-,CASSEAVGLGQPQHF,TGTGCCAGCAGTGAAGCCGTGGGGCTGGGTCAGCCCCAGCATTTT
-,TRBJ1-2,TRBV20-1,-,CSARQGNGYTF,TGCAGTGCTAGACAGGGGAATGGCTACACCTTC
TRBD1,TRBJ1-5,TRBV7-2,-,CASSLDRGRNQPQHF,TGTGCCAGCAGCTTAGACAGGGGACGCAATCAGCCCCAGCATTTT
-,TRBJ1-4,TRBV9,-,CASSPWGLGEKLFF,TGTGCCAGCAGCCCCTGGGGGCTCGGTGAAAAACTGTTTTTT
TRBD1,TRBJ1-1,TRBV4-1,-,CASSLQGASVTEAFF,TGCGCCAGCAGCCTGCAGGGGGCGAGTGTCACTGAAGCTTTCTTT
TRBD1,TRBJ1-1,TRBV10-2,-,CASRTGGPNTEAFF,TGCGCCAGCAGGACAGGGGGACCGAACACTGAAGCTTTCTTT
-,TRBJ2-3,TRBV30,-,CAWSPPGDTQYF,TGTGCCTGGAGCCCCCCGGGAGATACGCAGTATTTT
-,TRBJ2-7,TRBV4-3,-,CASSREILFGEQYF,TGCGCCAGCAGCCGCGAGATTCTTTTTGGCGAGCAGTACTTC
-,TRBJ2-5,TRBV4-1,-,CASSQYPNGEEETQYF,TGCGCCAGCAGCCAATACCCTAACGGGGAGGAAGAGACCCAGTACTTC
-,TRBJ1-5,TRBV19,-,CASSGTNQPQHF,TGTGCCAGTTCAGGGACTAATCAGCCCCAGCATTTT
-,TRBJ2-3,TRBV6-2/TRBV6-3,-,CASSRRLPRAYF,TGTGCCAGCAGCCGCAGGCTCCCGAGGGCGTATTTT
-,TRBJ2-7,TRBV18,-,CASSPETTYEQYF,TGTGCCAGCTCACCAGAGACAACCTACGAGCAGTACTTC
TRBD1,TRBJ1-6,TRBV11-2,few,CASSFNRGSPLHF,TGTGCCAGCAGCTTTAACAGGGGCTCACCCCTCCACTTT
-,TRBJ2-2,TRBV29-1,-,CSVVQASKGGELFF,TGCAGCGTTGTACAGGCCTCGAAGGGCGGGGAGCTGTTTTTT
-,TRBJ1-2,TRBV6-2/TRBV6-3,-,CASSYSLRVSGYTF,TGTGCCAGCAGTTACTCCCTCAGGGTATCTGGCTACACCTTC
-,TRBJ1-2,TRBV7-2,once,CASSLEGPRSYGYTF,TGTGCCAGCAGCTTAGAGGGGCCTAGGAGTTATGGCTACACCTTC
TRBD1,TRBJ1-2,TRBV7-9,-,CASSLYEGAAGYTF,TGTGCCAGCAGCTTATATGAGGGGGCGGCTGGCTACACCTTC
TRBD1,TRBJ1-5,TRBV19,-,CASSSGGHQPQHF,TGTGCCAGTAGTTCAGGGGGCCATCAGCCCCAGCATTTT
TRBD2,TRBJ2-1,TRBV19,-,CASSVASGGGEQFF,TGTGCCAGTAGTGTGGCTAGCGGGGGGGGAGAGCAGTTCTTC
-,TRBJ2-7,TRBV20-1,-,CSARVAREQYF,TGCAGTGCTAGAGTTGCGCGCGAGCAGTACTTC
TRBD1,TRBJ2-5,TRBV5-4,-,CASSPTGGSSETQYF,TGTGCCAGCAGCCCTACAGGGGGTAGTTCGGAGACCCAGTACTTC
TRBD2,TRBJ2-1,TRBV27,-,CASSLTSGHTNEQFF,TGTGCCAGCAGTTTGACTAGCGGACACACCAATGAGCAGTTCTTC
TRBD2,TRBJ2-1,TRBV3-1/TRBV3-2,large,CASSQVSGGAGDEQFF,TGTGCCAGCAGCCAAGTGAGCGGGGGGGCTGGTGATGAGCAGTTCTTC
-,TRBJ1-1,TRBV5-1,few,CASSSLQGNTEAFF,TGCGCCAGCAGCTCCCTTCAGGGGAACACTGAAGCTTTCTTT
TRBD2,TRBJ2-2,TRBV4-3,few,CASSQDLLASGGSGELFF,TGCGCCAGCAGCCAAGATCTTCTGGCTAGCGGGGGATCTGGGGAGCTGTTTTTT
-,TRBJ2-5,TRBV7-7,many,CASSPTHEQETQYF,TGTGCTAGCAGCCCGACTCACGAACAAGAGACCCAGTACTTC
TRBD1,TRBJ1-2,TRBV27,-,CASGPGQSYGYTF,TGTGCCAGCGGCCCGGGACAGTCCTATGGCTACACCTTC
-,TRBJ1-6,TRBV27,-,CASKRQAEGSPLHF,TGTGCCAGCAAAAGACAGGCGGAAGGTTCACCCCTCCACTTT
-,TRBJ2-5,TRBV5-4,few,CASSGIFSGVGETQYF,TGTGCCAGCAGCGGTATCTTCTCGGGGGTCGGTGAGACCCAGTACTTC
TRBD1,TRBJ2-1,TRBV20-1,-,CSASGQGEGLNEQFF,TGCAGTGCTAGTGGACAGGGTGAAGGTTTGAATGAGCAGTTCTTC
-,TRBJ2-3,TRBV7-9,-,CASSFSGGTDTQYF,TGTGCCAGCAGCTTTTCGGGTGGCACAGATACGCAGTATTTT
TRBD1,TRBJ1-1,TRBV12-3/TRBV12-4,-,CASSSSTGLEAFF,TGTGCCAGCAGTTCATCGACAGGGCTAGAGGCTTTCTTT
TRBD1,TRBJ1-3,TRBV10-3,-,CASGTGPGNTIYF,TGTGCCTCCGGGACAGGCCCTGGAAACACCATATATTTT
TRBD1,TRBJ2-7,TRBV6-5,-,CASSTRTGAEQYF,TGTGCCAGCAGTACTAGGACAGGGGCCGAGCAGTACTTC
-,TRBJ1-1,TRBV6-2/TRBV6-3,once,CASSYGAVGNTEAFF,TGTGCCAGCAGTTACGGGGCTGTGGGGAACACTGAAGCTTTCTTT
TRBD1,TRBJ1-2,TRBV19,-,CASSTRWDRKIYGYTF,TGTGCCAGTAGTACCCGATGGGACAGGAAAATCTATGGCTACACCTTC
TRBD1,TRBJ1-6,TRBV9,-,CASSIVDRGNSPLHF,TGTGCCAGCAGCATAGTCGACAGGGGGAATTCACCCCTCCACTTT
-,TRBJ2-7,TRBV19,-,CASSPRGYEQYF,TGTGCCAGTAGTCCCCGGGGGTACGAGCAGTACTTC
-,TRBJ2-1,TRBV6-2/TRBV6-3,-,CASSYPILGAREQFF,TGTGCCAGCAGTTACCCCATCTTAGGGGCGCGTGAGCAGTTCTTC
-,TRBJ1-4,TRBV6-2/TRBV6-3,-,CASSYRGQPGEKLFF,TGTGCCAGCAGTTACCGTGGACAACCCGGGGAAAAACTGTTTTTT
TRBD2,TRBJ2-3,TRBV9,-,CASSVASGGNTDTQYF,TGTGCCAGCAGCGTAGCTAGCGGGGGGAACACAGATACGCAGTATTTT
-,TRBJ1-3,TRBV2,-,CASSAAGTTSRNTIYF,TGTGCCAGCAGCGCGGCCGGGACAACATCGAGGAACACCATATATTTT
-,TRBJ1-5,TRBV15,-,CATSRGGGQPQHF,TGTGCCACCAGCAGAGGAGGCGGTCAGCCCCAGCATTTT
TRBD1,TRBJ1-5,TRBV2,-,CASGLGTEQPQHF,TGTGCCAGCGGTTTGGGGACAGAACAGCCCCAGCATTTT
-,TRBJ1-4,TRBV4-1,few,CASSHEGLQTYNEKLFF,TGCGCCAGCAGCCATGAGGGACTCCAAACCTATAATGAAAAACTGTTTTTT